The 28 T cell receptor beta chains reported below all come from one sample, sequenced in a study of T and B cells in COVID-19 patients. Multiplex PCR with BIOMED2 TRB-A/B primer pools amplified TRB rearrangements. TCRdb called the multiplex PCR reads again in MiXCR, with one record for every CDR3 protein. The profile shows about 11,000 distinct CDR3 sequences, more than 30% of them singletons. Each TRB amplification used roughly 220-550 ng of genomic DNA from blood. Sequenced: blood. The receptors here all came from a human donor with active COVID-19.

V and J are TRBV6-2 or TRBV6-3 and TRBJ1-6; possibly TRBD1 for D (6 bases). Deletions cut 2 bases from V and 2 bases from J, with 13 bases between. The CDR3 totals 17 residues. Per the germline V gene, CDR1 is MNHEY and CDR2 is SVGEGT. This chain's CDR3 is CASSYPRQATYNSPLHF. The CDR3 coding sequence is TGTGCCAGCAGTTACCCTCGACAGGCGACCTATAATTCACCCCTCCACTTT.

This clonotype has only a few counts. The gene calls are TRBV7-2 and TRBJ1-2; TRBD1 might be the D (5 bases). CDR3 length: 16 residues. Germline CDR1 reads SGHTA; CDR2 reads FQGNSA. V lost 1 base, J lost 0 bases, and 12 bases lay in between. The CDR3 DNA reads TGTGCCAGCAGCTTAGTAGCGGGGCGGACTAACTATGGCTACACCTTC. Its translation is CASSLVAGRTNYGYTF.

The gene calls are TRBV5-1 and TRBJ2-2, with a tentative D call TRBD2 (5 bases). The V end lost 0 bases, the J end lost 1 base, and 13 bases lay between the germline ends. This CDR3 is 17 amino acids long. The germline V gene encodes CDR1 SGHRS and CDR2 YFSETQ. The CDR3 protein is CASSLVSSSQNTGELFF. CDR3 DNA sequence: TGCGCCAGCAGCTTGGTCTCTAGCTCACAGAACACCGGGGAGCTGTTTTTT.

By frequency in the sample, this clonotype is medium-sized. The CDR3: CASSTRTSGSTYEQYF. The CDR3 DNA follows: TGTGCCAGTAGTACCCGGACTAGCGGATCCACCTACGAGCAGTACTTC. The chain uses TRBV19 and TRBJ2-7, with 10 bases matching TRBD2. V gave up 4 bases and J gave up 2 bases; unmatched junction bases: 8. Germline V gene data show CDR1 as LNHDA and CDR2 as SQIVND (reference sequence). The CDR3 runs 16 residues.

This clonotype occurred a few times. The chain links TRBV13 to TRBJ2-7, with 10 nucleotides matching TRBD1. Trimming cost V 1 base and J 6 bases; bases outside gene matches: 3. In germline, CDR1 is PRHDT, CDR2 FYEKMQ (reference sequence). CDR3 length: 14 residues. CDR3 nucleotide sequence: TGTGCCAGCAGCTTAGTCGGGACAGGGGCCGAGCAGTACTTC. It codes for CASSLVGTGAEQYF.

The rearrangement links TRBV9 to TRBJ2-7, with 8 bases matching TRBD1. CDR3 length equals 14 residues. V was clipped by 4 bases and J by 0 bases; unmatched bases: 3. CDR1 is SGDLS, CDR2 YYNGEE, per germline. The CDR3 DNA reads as TGTGCCAGCAGCTGGACAGGGAGCTCCTACGAGCAGTACTTC. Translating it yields CASSWTGSSYEQYF.

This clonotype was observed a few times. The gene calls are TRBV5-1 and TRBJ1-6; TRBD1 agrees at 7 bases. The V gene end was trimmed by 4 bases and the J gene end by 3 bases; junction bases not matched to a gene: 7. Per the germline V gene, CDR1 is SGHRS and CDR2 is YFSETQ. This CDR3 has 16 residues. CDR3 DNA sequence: TGCGCCAGCAGCCGGACCAGGGGGTTCTATAATTCACCCCTCCACTTT. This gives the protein CASSRTRGFYNSPLHF.

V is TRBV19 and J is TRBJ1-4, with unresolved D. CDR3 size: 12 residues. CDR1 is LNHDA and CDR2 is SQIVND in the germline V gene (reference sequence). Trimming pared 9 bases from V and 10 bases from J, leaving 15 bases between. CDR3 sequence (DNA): TGTGCCAGCACCCCGCGGCGAGGAAAACTGTTTTTT. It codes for CASTPRRGKLFF.

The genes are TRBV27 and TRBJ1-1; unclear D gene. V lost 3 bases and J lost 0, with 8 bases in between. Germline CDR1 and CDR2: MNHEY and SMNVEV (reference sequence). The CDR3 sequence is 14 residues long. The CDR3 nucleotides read TGTGCCAGCAGTTTTGCGGGGTTGAACACTGAAGCTTTCTTT. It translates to CASSFAGLNTEAFF.

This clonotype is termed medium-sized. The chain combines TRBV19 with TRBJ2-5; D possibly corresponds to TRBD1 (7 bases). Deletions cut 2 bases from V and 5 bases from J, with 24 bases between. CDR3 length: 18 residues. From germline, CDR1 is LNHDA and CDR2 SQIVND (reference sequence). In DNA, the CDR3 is TGTGCCAGTAGTATATTGGGGCGGAATAGACAGGGAGGCGAGACCCAGTACTTC. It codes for CASSILGRNRQGGETQYF. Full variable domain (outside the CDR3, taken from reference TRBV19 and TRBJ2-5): DGGITQSPKYLFRKEGQNVTLSCEQNLNHDAMYWYRQDPGQGLRLIYYSQIVNDFQKGDIAEGYSVSREKKESFPLTVTSAQKNPTAFYLCASSILGRNRQGGETQYFGPGTRLLVL.

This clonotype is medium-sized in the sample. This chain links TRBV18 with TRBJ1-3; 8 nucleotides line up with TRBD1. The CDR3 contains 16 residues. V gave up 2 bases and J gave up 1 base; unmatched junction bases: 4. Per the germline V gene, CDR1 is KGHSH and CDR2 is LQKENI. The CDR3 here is CASSPAGQGSGNTIYF. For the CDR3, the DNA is TGTGCCAGCTCACCAGCAGGACAGGGATCTGGAAACACCATATATTTT.

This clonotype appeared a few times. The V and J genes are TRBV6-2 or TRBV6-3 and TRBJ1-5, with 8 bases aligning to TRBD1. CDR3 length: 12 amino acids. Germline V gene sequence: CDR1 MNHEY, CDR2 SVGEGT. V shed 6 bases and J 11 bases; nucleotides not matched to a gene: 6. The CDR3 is CASSQGAQTQHF. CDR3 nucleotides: TGTGCCAGCAGCCAGGGGGCCCAGACCCAGCATTTT.

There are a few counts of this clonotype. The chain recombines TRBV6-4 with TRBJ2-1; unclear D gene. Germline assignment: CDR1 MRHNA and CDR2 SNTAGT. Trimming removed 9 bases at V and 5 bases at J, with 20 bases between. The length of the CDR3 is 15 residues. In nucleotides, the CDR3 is TGTGCCAGACACCCGTACGACTGGGGTCACAATGAGCAGTTCTTC. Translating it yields CARHPYDWGHNEQFF.

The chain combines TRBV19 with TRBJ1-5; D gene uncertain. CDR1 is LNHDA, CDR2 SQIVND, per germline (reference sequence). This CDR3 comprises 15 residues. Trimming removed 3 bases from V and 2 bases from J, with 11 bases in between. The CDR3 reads CASSIFVVGNQPQHF. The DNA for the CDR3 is TGTGCCAGTAGTATTTTCGTGGTGGGCAATCAGCCCCAGCATTTT. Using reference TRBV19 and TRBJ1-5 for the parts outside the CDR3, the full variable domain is DGGITQSPKYLFRKEGQNVTLSCEQNLNHDAMYWYRQDPGQGLRLIYYSQIVNDFQKGDIAEGYSVSREKKESFPLTVTSAQKNPTAFYLCASSIFVVGNQPQHFGDGTRLSIL.

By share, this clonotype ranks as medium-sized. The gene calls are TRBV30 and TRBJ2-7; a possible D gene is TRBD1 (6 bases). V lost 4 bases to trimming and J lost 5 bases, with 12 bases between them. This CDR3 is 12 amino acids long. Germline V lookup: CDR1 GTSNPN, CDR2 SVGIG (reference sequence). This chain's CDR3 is CAWNQGSDEQYF. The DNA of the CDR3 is TGTGCCTGGAATCAGGGGAGCGACGAGCAGTACTTC.

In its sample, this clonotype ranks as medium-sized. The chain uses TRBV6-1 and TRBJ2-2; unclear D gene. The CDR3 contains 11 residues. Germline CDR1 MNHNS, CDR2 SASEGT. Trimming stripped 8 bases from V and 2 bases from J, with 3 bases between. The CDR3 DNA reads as TGTGCCAGCCTTAACACCGGGGAGCTGTTTTTT. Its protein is CASLNTGELFF.

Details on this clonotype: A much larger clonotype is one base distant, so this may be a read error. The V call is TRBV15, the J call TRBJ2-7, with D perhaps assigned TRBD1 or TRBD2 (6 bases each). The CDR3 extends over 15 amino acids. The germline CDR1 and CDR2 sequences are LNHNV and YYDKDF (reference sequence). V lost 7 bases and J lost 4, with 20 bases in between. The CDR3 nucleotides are TGTGCCACCAACAGGGACTTTGACGCAATTTACGAGCAGTACTTC. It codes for CATNRDFDAIYEQYF.

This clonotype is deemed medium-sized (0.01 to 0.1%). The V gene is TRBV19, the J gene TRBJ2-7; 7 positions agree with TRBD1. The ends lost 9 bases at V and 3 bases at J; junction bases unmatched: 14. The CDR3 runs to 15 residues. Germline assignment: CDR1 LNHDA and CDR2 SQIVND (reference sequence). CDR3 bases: TGTGCCAGCAAAACCACGGGACAGAGCGACTACGAGCAGTACTTC. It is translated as CASKTTGQSDYEQYF.

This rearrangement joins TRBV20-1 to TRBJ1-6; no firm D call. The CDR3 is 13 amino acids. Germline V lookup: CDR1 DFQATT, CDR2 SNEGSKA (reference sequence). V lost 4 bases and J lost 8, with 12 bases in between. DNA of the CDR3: TGCAGTGCTATAGTGGGATCTGATTCACCCCTCCACTTT. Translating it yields CSAIVGSDSPLHF.

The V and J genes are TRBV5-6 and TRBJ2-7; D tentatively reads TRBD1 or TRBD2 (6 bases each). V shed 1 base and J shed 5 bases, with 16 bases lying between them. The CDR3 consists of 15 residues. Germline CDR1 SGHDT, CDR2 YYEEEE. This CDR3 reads CASSLWGAGWDEQYF. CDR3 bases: TGTGCCAGCAGCTTGTGGGGGGCCGGCTGGGACGAGCAGTACTTC.

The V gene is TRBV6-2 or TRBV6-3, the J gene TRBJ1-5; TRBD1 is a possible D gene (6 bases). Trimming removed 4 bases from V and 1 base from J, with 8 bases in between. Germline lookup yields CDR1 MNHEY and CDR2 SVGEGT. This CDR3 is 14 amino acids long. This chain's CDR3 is CASSSGVSNQPQHF. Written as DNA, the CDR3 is TGTGCCAGCAGTTCAGGGGTAAGCAATCAGCCCCAGCATTTT.

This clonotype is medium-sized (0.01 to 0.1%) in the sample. This CDR3 is CASSIKHTDTQYF. CDR3 DNA sequence: TGTGCCAGCAGCATCAAGCACACAGATACGCAGTATTTT. The chain combines TRBV5-6 with TRBJ2-3; D is unclear. The length of the CDR3 is 13 residues. CDR1 is SGHDT and CDR2 is YYEEEE in the germline V gene. Trimming stripped 4 bases from V and 2 bases from J, with 8 bases between.

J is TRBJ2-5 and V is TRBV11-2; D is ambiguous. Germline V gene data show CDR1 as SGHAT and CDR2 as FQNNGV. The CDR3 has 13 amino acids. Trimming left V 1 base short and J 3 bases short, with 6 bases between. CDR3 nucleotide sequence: TGTGCCAGCAGCTTAGTACAGAAAGAGACCCAGTACTTC. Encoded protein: CASSLVQKETQYF.

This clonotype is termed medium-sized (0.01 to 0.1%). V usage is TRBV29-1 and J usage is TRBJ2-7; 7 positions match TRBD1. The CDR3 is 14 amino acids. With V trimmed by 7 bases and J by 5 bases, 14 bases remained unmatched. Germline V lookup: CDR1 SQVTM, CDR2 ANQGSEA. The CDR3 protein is CSASPQGFKDEQYF. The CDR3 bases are TGCAGCGCGTCACCACAGGGGTTTAAGGACGAGCAGTACTTC.

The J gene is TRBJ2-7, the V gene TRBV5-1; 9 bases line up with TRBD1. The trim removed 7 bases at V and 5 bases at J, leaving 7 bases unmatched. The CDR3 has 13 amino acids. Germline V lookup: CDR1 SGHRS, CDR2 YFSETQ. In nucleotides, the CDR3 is TGCGCCAGCTCCTGGGACAGGGAAGACGAGCAGTACTTC. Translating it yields CASSWDREDEQYF.

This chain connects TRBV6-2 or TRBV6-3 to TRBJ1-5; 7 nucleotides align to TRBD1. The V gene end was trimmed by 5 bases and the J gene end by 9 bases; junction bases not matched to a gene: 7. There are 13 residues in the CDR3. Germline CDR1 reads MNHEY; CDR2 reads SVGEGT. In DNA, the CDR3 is TGTGCCAGCAGTCGGGACAGAGGCGCGCCCCAGCATTTT. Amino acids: CASSRDRGAPQHF.

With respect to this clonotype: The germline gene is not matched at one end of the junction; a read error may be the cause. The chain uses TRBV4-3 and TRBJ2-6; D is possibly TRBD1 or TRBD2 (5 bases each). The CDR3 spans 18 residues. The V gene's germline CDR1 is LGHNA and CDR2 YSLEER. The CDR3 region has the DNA TGTGCCAGCAGCCAAGGAGGCCGTGGGGCCTCTGGGGCCAACGTCCTGACTTTC. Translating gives CASSQGGRGASGANVLTF.

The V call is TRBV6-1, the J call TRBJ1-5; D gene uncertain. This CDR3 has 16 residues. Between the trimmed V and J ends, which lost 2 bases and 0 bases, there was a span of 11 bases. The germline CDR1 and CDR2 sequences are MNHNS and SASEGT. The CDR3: CASSEKVDYSNQPQHF. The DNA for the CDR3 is TGTGCCAGCAGTGAAAAGGTAGATTATAGCAATCAGCCCCAGCATTTT.